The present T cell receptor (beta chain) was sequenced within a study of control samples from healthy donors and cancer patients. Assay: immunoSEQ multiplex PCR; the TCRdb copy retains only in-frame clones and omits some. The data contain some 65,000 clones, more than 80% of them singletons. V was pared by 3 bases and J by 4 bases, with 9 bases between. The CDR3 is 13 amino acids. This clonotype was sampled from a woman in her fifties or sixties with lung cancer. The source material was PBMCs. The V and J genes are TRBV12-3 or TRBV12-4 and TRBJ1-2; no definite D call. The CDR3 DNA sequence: TGTGCCAGCAGTTTCACAGTCGCCTATGGCTACACCTTC. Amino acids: CASSFTVAYGYTF.